This T cell receptor (beta chain) originates from a study of OX40 agonist ivuxolimab in advanced cancers. For the study in its entirety: Ivuxolimab was a fully human IgG2 agonistic monoclonal antibody targeting the costimulatory receptor OX40 (CD134). Three dose-escalation patients achieved partial responses, one with hepatocellular carcinoma and two with cutaneous melanoma. The paper describes the monotherapy dose-escalation part (N of about 57 patients) of the phase I trial of ivuxolimab. Prior anti-PD-1, anti-PD-L1 or anti-CTLA-4 therapy was permitted, and checkpoint inhibitors had been received by roughly two fifths of dose-escalation patients. In the dose-escalation cohort, 82.7% of patients were male, and the mean age was about 55 years, with a range of roughly 20 to 79. Among the approximately 50 dose-escalation patients, some 20 had hepatocellular carcinoma, 15 or so melanoma, 9 renal cell carcinoma and 9 head and neck cancer. Intravenous ivuxolimab was administered to patients every 2 weeks at six dose levels: 0.01, 0.1, 0.3, 1.5, 3 and 10 mg/kg. The purpose of peripheral TCRbeta sequencing was to test whether ivuxolimab changed TCR sequence diversity and led to clonal T-cell expansion.

Genomic DNA was isolated from the sorted cells so that the TCRbeta CDR3 region could be sequenced. The immunoSEQ Assay was used to sequence the TCRbeta CDR3 regions. As stored in TCRdb, this immuneACCESS dataset retains in-frame rearrangements with V and J assigned. A fraction of the clones does not appear; measured against another copy, unresolved V genes explain less than half of the discrepancy, and the remainder lacks a known reason. The sample includes 60,000 to 70,000 clones, with roughly 82% observed a single time. The ten top clones hold roughly 5% of the sample. Study-wide findings and limitations: In partial responders in the 0.1-3.0 mg/kg groups, normalized peripheral clonal expansion was found to be among the lowest, especially among CD8+ T cells. The antigen specificity of the peripheral T cells that underwent clonal expansion was not determined. Clonal expansion of both CD4+ and CD8+ blood T cells was observed from baseline to week 6 at doses 0.1 to 3.0 mg/kg. On average, CD8+ T cells showed more expanded clones than CD4+ T cells after ivuxolimab. Low levels of normalized T-cell clonal expansion were also seen in some nonresponding patients.

Patients with autoimmune disease history or receiving systemic immunosuppression were excluded from the trial. In every dose cohort, peripheral blood was drawn for TCR sequencing at baseline, cycle 4 day 1, and cycle 7 day 1. Samples came from an open-label, multicenter, first-in-human phase I dose-escalation trial of ivuxolimab. Adults with locally advanced or metastatic melanoma, renal cell, hepatocellular, or head and neck squamous cell carcinoma were enrolled in the trial. CD4+ and CD8+ T cells were sorted separately from peripheral blood before TCR sequencing. On this clone itself: The antigen this receptor binds is unknown. No much larger clone exists at a distance of one base, and base qualities are not known.

The sample was CD4+ or CD8+ T cells sorted from blood, taken in a trial of the OX40 agonist ivuxolimab. The source of this sequence is an adult with an advanced solid tumor such as melanoma, head and neck, liver or kidney cancer.

For the CDR3, the sequence is CASSQGSGTGPYEQYF. The sequence in DNA is TGCGCCAGCAGCCAAGGAAGTGGGACAGGTCCCTACGAGCAGTACTTC. The chain employs TRBV4-3 and TRBJ2-7; TRBD1 agrees with 8 junctional bases. Sequences LGHNA (CDR1) and YSLEER (CDR2) are obtained from the germline V gene. V ends up 1 base short and J 2 bases short, with an unmatched junction base count of 7. The CDR3 runs 16 amino acids, cysteine and phenylalanine included. Here the CDR3 DNA is all that survives: 48 bases in frame from base 1.